This passage covers 2 T cell receptor beta chains from one sample sequenced in a study of cytomegalovirus exposure and HLA in healthy donors. Primers included in the PCR were 60 Vbeta and 13 Jbeta primers. TCRdb's copy holds only in-frame clones and misses some; the assay was immunoSEQ multiplex PCR. This sample has fewer than 120,000 clones, with over 60% found just once. Sequenced input: PBMCs. Every receptor here comes from a man aged 30 to 39 in good health and CMV-seropositive.

In its sample, this clone was seen once. This chain uses TRBV27 with TRBJ1-1; D might be TRBD1 (5 bases). V was shortened by 3 bases and J by 5 bases, with 16 bases between the two germline ends. CDR1 and CDR2 from the germline V gene are MNHEY and SMNVEV (reference sequence). The CDR3 is 15 amino acids. CDR3 nucleotides: TGTGCCAGCAGTTTTTGGGGGGGAGGAGAGACTGAAGCTTTCTTT. It translates to CASSFWGGGETEAFF.

This chain joins TRBV10-3 and TRBJ2-7; tentatively, D is TRBD2 (5 bases). Per the germline V gene, CDR1 is ENHRY and CDR2 is SYGVKD. The CDR3 is 13 amino acids. V was cut by 8 bases and J by 1 base, with 12 bases left in between. CDR3 in amino acids: CAIDGPGSYEQYF. DNA of the CDR3: TGTGCCATCGATGGACCGGGGTCCTACGAGCAGTACTTC.